This T cell receptor beta chain was sequenced during a study of blood T cells in healthy people across ages. Overall study results and limits: A roughly linear fall in TCR beta diversity per million T cells was seen with increasing age.

Regarding this clonotype: The antigen is undetermined.

A sample-barcoded 5' primer and a J-beta primer mix were used in a second PCR of about 7 to 12 cycles. All cDNA molecules were each tagged by a template-switch adaptor with 12 random nucleotides. TCRdb itself ran the 5' RACE reads through MiXCR, one entry per CDR3 protein. The table has 700,000 to 800,000 distinct CDR3 sequences, approximately 39% seen once; the top ten hold approximately 22%. V lost 2 bases and J 4 bases, leaving 14 bases between the germline ends. Germline CDR1 and CDR2: DFQATT and SNEGSKA (reference sequence). The CDR3 extends over 14 amino acids. The specimen sequenced was blood. The rearrangement joins TRBV20-1 to TRBJ1-2; D remains ambiguous. This receptor was obtained from a woman aged 55-69 years in good health. The CDR3 here is CSARWKPGSYGYTF. The CDR3 DNA reads TGCAGTGCTAGATGGAAACCGGGGTCCTATGGCTACACCTTC.